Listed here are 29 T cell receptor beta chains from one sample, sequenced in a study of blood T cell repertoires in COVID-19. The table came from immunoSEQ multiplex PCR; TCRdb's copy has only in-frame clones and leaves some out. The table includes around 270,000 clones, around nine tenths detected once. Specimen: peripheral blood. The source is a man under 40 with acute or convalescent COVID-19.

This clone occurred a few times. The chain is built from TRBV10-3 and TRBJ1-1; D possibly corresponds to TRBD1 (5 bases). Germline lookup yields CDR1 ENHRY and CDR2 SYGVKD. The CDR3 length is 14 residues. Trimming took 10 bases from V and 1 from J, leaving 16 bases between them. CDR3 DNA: TGTGCCACCCAGGTCGGGGGGACGAACACTGAAGCTTTCTTT. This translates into CATQVGGTNTEAFF.

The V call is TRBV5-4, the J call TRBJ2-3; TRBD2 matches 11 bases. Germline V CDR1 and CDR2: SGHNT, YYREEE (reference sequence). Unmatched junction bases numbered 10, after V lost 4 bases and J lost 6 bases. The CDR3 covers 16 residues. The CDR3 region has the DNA TGTGCCAGCAGCATGATCGGTAGCGGGAGGGCGGATACGCAGTATTTT. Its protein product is CASSMIGSGRADTQYF. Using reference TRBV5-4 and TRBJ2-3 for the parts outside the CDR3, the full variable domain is ETGVTQSPTHLIKTRGQQVTLRCSSQSGHNTVSWYQQALGQGPQFIFQYYREEENGRGNFPPRFSGLQFPNYSSELNVNALELDDSALYLCASSMIGSGRADTQYFGPGTRLTVL.

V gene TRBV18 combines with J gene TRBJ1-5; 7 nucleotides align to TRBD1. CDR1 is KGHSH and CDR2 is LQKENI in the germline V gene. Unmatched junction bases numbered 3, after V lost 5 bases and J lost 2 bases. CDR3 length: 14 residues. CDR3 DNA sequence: TGTGCCAGCTCAGGGCAGGGGGGCAATCAGCCCCAGCATTTT. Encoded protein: CASSGQGGNQPQHF.

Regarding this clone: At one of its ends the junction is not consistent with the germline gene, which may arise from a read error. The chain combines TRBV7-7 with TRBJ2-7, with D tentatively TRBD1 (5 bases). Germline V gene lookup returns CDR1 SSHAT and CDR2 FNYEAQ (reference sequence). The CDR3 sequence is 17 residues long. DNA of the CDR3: TGTGCTAGCAGCTTCCCAAAGACAGACACCAGCTCCTACGAGCAGTACTTC. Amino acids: CASSFPKTDTSSYEQYF.

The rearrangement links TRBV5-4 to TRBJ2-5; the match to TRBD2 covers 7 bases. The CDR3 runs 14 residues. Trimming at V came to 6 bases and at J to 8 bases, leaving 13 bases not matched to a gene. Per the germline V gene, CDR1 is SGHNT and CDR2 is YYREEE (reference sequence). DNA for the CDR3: TGTGCCAGCACATGGGGGGGTGTTTTAGAAACCCAGTACTTC. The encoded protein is CASTWGGVLETQYF.

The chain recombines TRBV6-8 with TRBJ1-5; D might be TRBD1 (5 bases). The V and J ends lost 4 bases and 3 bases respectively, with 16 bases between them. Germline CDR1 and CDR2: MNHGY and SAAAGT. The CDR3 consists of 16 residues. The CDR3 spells CASSLACREHNQPQHF. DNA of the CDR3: TGTGCCAGCAGTTTGGCTTGCAGGGAACACAATCAGCCCCAGCATTTT.

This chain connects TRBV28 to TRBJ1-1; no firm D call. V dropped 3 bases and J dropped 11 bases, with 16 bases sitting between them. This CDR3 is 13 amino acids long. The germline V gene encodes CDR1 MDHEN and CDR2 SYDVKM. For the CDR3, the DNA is TGTGCCAGCAGTTTCCTGGCCTCCAACGGGGCTTTCTTT. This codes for CASSFLASNGAFF.

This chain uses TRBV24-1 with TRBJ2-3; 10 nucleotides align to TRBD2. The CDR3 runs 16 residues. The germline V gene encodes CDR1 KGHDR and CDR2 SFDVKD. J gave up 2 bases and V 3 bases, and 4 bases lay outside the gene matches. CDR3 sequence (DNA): TGTGCCACCAGTGATCGCCTAGCGGGAGACACAGATACGCAGTATTTT. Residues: CATSDRLAGDTDTQYF.

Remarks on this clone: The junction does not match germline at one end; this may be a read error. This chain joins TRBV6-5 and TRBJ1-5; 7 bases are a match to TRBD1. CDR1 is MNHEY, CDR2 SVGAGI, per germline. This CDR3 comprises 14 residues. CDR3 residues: CAGSYRGFNQPQHF. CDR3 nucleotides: TGTGCCGGCAGTTACAGGGGATTCAATCAGCCCCAGCATTTT.

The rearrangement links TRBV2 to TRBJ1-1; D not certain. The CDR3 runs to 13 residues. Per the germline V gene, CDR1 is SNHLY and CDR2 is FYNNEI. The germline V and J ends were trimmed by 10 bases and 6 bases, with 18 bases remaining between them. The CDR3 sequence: CANRASGRAEAFF. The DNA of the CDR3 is TGTGCCAACCGGGCGTCGGGGAGGGCTGAAGCTTTCTTT.

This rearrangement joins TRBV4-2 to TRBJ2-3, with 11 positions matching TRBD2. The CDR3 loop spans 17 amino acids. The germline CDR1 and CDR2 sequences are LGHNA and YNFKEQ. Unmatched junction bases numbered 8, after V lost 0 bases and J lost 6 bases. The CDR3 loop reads CASSQDLGSSGRDTQYF. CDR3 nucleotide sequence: TGTGCCAGCAGCCAAGACCTCGGGTCTAGCGGGAGGGATACGCAGTATTTT.

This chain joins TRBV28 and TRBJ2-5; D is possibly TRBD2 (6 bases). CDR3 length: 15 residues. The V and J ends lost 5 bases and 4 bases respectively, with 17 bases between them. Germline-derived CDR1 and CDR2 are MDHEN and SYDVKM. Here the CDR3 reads CASSAREYGIETQYF. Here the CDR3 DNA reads TGTGCCAGCAGTGCTCGGGAGTACGGGATAGAGACCCAGTACTTC.

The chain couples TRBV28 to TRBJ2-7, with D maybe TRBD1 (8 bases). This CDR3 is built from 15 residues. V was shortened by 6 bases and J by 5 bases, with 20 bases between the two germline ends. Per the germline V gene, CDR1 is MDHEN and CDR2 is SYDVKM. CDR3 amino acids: CASSGTGGGPHEQYF. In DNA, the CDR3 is TGTGCCAGCAGCGGAACAGGGGGAGGGCCGCACGAGCAGTACTTC. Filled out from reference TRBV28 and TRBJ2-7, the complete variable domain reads DVKVTQSSRYLVKRTGEKVFLECVQDMDHENMFWYRQDPGLGLRLIYFSYDVKMKEKGDIPEGYSVSREKKERFSLILESASTNQTSMYLCASSGTGGGPHEQYFGPGTRLTVT.

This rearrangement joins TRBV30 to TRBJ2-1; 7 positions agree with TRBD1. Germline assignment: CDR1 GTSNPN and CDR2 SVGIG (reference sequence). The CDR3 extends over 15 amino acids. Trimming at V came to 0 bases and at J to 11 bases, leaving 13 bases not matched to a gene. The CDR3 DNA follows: TGTGCCTGGAGTGTATACCAGGACAGGCAGTTTAAGCAGTTCTTC. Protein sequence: CAWSVYQDRQFKQFF.

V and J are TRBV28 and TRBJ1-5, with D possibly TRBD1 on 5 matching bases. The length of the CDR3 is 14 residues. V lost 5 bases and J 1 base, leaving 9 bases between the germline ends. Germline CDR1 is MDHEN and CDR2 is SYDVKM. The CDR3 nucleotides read TGTGCCAGCAGTGGGGGGTGGAGCAATCAGCCCCAGCATTTT. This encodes CASSGGWSNQPQHF.

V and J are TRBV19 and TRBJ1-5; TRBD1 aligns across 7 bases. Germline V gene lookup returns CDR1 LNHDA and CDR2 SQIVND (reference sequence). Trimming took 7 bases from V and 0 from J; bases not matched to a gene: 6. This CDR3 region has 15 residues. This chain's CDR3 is CASNDDRASNQPQHF. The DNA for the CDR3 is TGTGCCAGTAATGACGACAGGGCTAGCAATCAGCCCCAGCATTTT.

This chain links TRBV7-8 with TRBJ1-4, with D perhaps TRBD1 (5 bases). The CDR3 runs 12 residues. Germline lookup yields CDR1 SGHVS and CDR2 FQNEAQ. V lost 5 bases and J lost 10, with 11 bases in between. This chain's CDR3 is CASSEHRGKLFF. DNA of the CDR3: TGTGCCAGCAGCGAACATAGGGGAAAACTGTTTTTT.

The CDR3: CASSRGGAYNEQFF. The CDR3 DNA is TGTGCCAGCTCGAGGGGAGGGGCCTACAATGAGCAGTTCTTC. This chain joins TRBV18 and TRBJ2-1; 7 nucleotides align to TRBD2. CDR3 size: 14 residues. From germline, CDR1 is KGHSH and CDR2 LQKENI. V was pared by 6 bases and J by 2 bases, with 4 bases of the junction left unmatched.

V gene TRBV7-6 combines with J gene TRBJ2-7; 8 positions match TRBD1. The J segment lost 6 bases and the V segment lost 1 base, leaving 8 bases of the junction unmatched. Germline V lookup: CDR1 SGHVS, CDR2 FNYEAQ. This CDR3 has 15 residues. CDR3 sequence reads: CASSLEGQGAGEQYF. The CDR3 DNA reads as TGTGCCAGCAGCTTAGAAGGGCAGGGGGCCGGCGAGCAGTACTTC. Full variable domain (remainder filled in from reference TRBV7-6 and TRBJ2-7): GAGVSQSPRYKVTKRGQDVALRCDPISGHVSLYWYRQALGQGPEFLTYFNYEAQQDKSGLPNDRFSAERPEGSISTLTIQRTEQRDSAMYRCASSLEGQGAGEQYFGPGTRLTVT.

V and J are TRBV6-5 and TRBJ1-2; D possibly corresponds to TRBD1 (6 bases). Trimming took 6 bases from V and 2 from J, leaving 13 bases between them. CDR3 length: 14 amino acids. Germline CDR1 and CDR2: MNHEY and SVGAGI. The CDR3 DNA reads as TGTGCCAGCAGGGCTCCGGGGGGCAACTATGGCTACACCTTC. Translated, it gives CASRAPGGNYGYTF.

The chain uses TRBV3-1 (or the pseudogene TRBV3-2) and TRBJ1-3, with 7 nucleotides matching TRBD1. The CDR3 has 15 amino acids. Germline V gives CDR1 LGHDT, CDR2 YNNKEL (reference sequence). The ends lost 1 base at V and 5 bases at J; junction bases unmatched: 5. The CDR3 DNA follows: TGTGCCAGCAGCCAAGGCGGGACAGCACGAAACACCATATATTTT. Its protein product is CASSQGGTARNTIYF.

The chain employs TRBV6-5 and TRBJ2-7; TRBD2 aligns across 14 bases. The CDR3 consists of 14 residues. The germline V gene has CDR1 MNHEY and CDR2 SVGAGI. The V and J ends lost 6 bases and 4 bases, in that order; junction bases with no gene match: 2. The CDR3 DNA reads TGTGCCAGCAGCTGGACTAGCGGGGGGTACGAGCAGTACTTC. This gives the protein CASSWTSGGYEQYF.

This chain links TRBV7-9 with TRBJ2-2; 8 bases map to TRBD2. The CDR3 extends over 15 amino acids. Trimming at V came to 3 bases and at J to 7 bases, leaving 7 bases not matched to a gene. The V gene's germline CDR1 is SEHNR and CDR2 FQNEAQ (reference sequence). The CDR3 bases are TGTGCCAGCAGCTTCAGCGGGAGAGTGGTCGGGGAGCTGTTTTTT. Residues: CASSFSGRVVGELFF.

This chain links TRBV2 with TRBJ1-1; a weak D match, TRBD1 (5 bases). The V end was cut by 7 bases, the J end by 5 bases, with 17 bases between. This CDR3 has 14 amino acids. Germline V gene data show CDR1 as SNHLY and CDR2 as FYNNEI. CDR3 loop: CASNGHGGSTEAFF. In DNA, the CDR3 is TGTGCCAGCAACGGACACGGGGGGAGTACTGAAGCTTTCTTT.

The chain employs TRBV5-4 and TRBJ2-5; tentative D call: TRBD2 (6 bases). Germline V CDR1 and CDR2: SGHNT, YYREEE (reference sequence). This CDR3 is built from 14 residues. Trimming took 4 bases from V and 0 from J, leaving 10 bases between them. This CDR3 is CASSIRDYQETQYF. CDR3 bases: TGTGCCAGCAGCATCCGGGACTACCAAGAGACCCAGTACTTC.

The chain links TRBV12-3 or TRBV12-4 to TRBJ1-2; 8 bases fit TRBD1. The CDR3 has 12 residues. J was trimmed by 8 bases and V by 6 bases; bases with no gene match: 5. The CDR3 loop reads CASRWTGSGYTF. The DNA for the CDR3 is TGTGCCAGCAGATGGACAGGGTCGGGCTACACCTTC.

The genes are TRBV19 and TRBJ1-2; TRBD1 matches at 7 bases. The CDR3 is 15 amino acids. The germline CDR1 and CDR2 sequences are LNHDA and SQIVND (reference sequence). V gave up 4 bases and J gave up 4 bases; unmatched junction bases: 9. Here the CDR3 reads CASSTPSTGTYGYTF. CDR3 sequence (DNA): TGTGCCAGTAGTACTCCCTCGACAGGGACCTATGGCTACACCTTC.

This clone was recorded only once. CDR3 region: CASSRLSSYEQYF. In nucleotides, the CDR3 is TGCGCCAGCAGCCGACTAAGCAGCTACGAGCAGTACTTC. This chain joins TRBV5-1 and TRBJ2-7; maybe TRBD2 (5 bases). V was cut by 4 bases and J by 3 bases, with 11 bases left in between. Germline CDR1 and CDR2: SGHRS and YFSETQ. The CDR3 sequence is 13 residues long. Together with reference TRBV5-1 and TRBJ2-7, the CDR3 gives the full variable domain: KAGVTQTPRYLIKTRGQQVTLSCSPISGHRSVSWYQQTPGQGLQFLFEYFSETQRNKGNFPGRFSGRQFSNSRSEMNVSTLELGDSALYLCASSRLSSYEQYFGPGTRLTVT.

CDR3 nucleotide sequence: TGTGCCAGCAGCCCAAACAGGGGAGAAGCTTTCTTT. This sequence encodes CASSPNRGEAFF. The rearrangement joins TRBV6-5 to TRBJ1-1, with 7 bases lining up with TRBD1. The V and J ends lost 6 bases and 8 bases, in that order; junction bases with no gene match: 6. Germline-derived CDR1 and CDR2 are MNHEY and SVGAGI. This CDR3 spans 12 amino acids.